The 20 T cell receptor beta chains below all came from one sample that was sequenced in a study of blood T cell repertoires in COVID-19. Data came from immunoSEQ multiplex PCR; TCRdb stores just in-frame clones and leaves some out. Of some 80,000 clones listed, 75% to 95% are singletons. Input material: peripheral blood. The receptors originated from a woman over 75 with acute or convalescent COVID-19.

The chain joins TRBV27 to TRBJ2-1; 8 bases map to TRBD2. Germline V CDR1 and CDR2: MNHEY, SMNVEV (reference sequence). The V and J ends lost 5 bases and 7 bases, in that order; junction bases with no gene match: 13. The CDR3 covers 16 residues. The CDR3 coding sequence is TGTGCCAGCAGTCCGCTTAAGCGGGAGCAAGGGAATGAGCAGTTCTTC. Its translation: CASSPLKREQGNEQFF.

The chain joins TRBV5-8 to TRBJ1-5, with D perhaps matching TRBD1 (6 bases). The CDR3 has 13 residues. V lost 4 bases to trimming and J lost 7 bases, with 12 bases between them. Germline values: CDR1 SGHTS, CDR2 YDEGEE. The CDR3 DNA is TGTGCCAGCAGCCCCTCGGGGGGCCAGCCCCAGCATTTT. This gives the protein CASSPSGGQPQHF.

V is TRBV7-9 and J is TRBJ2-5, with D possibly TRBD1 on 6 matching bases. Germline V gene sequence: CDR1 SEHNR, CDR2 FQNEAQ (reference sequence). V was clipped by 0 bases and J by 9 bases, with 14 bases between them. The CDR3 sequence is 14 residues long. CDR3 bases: TGTGCCAGCAGCTTAGCGTTAATAGCAGGGGCCCAGTACTTC. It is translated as CASSLALIAGAQYF.

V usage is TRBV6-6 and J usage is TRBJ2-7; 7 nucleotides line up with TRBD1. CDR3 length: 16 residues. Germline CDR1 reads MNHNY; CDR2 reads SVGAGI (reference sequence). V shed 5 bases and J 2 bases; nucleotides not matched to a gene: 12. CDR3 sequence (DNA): TGTGCCAGCAGTCAGGGACAGCCACCGTACCCCTACGAGCAGTACTTC. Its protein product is CASSQGQPPYPYEQYF.

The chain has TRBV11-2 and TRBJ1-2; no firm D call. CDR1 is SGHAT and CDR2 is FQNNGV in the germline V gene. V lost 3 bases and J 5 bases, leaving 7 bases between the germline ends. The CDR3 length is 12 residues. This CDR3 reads CASSFSAYGYTF. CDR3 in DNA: TGTGCCAGCAGCTTCAGCGCATATGGCTACACCTTC. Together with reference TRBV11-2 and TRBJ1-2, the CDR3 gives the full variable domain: EAGVAQSPRYKIIEKRQSVAFWCNPISGHATLYWYQQILGQGPKLLIQFQNNGVVDDSQLPKDRFSAERLKGVDSTLKIQPAKLEDSAVYLCASSFSAYGYTFGSGTRLTVV.

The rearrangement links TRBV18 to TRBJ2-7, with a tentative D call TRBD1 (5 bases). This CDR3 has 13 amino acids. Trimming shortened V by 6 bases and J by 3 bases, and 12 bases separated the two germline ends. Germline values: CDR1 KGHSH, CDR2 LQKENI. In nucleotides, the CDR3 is TGTGCCAGCTCGCCATTCAGGGACTACGAGCAGTACTTC. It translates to CASSPFRDYEQYF.

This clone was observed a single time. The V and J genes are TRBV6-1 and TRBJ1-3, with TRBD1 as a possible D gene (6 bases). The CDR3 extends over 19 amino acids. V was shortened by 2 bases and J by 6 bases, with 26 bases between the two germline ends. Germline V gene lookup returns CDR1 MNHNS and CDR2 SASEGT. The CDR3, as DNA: TGTGCCAGCAGTGAACTAGGGGGTAGGAGCAGTCTCTTCGTAAACACCATATATTTT. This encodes CASSELGGRSSLFVNTIYF.

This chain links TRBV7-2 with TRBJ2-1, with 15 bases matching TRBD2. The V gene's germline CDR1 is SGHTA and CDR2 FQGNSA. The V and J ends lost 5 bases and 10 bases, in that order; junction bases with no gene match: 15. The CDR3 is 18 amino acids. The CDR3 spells CASSTGTGTSGGKNEQFF. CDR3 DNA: TGTGCCAGCAGCACCGGGACAGGGACTAGCGGGGGGAAAAACGAGCAGTTCTTC.

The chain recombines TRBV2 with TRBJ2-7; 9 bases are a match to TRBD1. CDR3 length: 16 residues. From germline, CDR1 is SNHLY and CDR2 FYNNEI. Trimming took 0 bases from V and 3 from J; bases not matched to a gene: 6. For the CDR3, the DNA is TGTGCCAGCAGTGAAGCAGGCACAGGGGGCATCTACGAGCAGTACTTC. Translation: CASSEAGTGGIYEQYF. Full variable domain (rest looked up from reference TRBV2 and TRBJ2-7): EPEVTQTPSHQVTQMGQEVILRCVPISNHLYFYWYRQILGQKVEFLVSFYNNEISEKSEIFDDQFSVERPDGSNFTLKIRSTKLEDSAMYFCASSEAGTGGIYEQYFGPGTRLTVT.

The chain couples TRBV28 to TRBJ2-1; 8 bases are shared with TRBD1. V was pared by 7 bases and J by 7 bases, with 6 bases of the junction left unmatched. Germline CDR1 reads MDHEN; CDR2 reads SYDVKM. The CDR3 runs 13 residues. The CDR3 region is CASTGGAKNEQFF. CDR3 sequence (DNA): TGTGCCAGCACAGGGGGCGCTAAAAATGAGCAGTTCTTC.

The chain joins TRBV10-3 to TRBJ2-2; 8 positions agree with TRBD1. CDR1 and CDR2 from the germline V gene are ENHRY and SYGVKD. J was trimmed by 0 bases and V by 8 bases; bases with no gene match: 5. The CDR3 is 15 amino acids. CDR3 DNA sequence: TGTGCCATCCCGACAGGGGTCGCGAACACCGGGGAGCTGTTTTTT. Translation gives CAIPTGVANTGELFF.

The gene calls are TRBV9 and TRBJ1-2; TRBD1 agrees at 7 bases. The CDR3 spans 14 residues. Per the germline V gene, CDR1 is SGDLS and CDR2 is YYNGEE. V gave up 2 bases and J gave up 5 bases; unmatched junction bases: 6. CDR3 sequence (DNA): TGTGCCAGCAGCGTCGATACCAGGGGGTATGGCTACACCTTC. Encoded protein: CASSVDTRGYGYTF.

CDR3 in amino acids: CASPIPGVWEPFF. CDR3 bases: TGTGCCAGCCCGATTCCAGGGGTATGGGAACCGTTCTTC. The chain recombines TRBV21-1 with TRBJ2-1; the D call of TRBD1 is as the table states it, not checked on the DNA. TRBV21-1 is flagged as a pseudogene. This CDR3 comprises 13 residues.

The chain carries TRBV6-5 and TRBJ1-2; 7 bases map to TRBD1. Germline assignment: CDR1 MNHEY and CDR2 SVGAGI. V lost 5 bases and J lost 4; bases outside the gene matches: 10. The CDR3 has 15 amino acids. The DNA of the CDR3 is TGTGCCAGCAGTCGAGGACAGGAGGGCGGCTATGGCTACACCTTC. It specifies CASSRGQEGGYGYTF.

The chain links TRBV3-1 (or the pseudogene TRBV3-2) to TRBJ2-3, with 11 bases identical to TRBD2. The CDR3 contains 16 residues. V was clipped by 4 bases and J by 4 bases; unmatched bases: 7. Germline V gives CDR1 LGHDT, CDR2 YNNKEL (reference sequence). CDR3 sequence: CASSLAGGYGADTQYF. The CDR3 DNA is TGTGCCAGCAGCCTAGCGGGAGGGTACGGGGCAGATACGCAGTATTTT.

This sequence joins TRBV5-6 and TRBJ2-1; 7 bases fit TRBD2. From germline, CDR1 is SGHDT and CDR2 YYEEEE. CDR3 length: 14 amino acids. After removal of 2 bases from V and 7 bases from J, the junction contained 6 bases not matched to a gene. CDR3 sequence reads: CASSFGLVENEQFF. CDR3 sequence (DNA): TGTGCCAGCAGCTTCGGACTAGTTGAGAATGAGCAGTTCTTC.

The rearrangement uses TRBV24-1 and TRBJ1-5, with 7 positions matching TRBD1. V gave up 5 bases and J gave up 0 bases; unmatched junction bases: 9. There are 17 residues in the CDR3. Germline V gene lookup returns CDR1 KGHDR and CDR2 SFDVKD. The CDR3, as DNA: TGTGCCACCAGTGTAGGGCCGGGACAGTATAGCAATCAGCCCCAGCATTTT. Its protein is CATSVGPGQYSNQPQHF.

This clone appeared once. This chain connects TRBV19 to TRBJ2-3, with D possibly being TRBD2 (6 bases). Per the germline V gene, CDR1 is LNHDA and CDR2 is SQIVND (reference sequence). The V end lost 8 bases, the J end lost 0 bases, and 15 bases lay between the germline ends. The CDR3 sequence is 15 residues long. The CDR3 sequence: CASSYGSPSTDTQYF. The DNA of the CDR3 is TGTGCCAGTTCTTACGGGAGCCCTAGCACAGATACGCAGTATTTT. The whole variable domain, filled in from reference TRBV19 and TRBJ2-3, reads DGGITQSPKYLFRKEGQNVTLSCEQNLNHDAMYWYRQDPGQGLRLIYYSQIVNDFQKGDIAEGYSVSREKKESFPLTVTSAQKNPTAFYLCASSYGSPSTDTQYFGPGTRLTVL.

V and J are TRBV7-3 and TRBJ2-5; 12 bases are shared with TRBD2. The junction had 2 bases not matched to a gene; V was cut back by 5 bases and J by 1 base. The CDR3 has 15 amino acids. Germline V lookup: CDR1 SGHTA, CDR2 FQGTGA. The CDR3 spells CASSPLAGGQETQYF. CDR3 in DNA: TGTGCCAGCAGCCCACTAGCGGGAGGCCAAGAGACCCAGTACTTC.

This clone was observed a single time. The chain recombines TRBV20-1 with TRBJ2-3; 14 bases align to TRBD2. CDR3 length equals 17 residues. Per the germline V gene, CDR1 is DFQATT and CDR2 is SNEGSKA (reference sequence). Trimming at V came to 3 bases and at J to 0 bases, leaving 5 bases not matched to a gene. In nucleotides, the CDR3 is TGCAGTGCTAGTTTGACTAGCGGGAGGGGGAGCACAGATACGCAGTATTTT. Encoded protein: CSASLTSGRGSTDTQYF.